The sequence of this T cell receptor (beta chain) was determined in a study of blood T cell repertoires in COVID-19. This clone was seen more than once but under ten times. J gave up 7 bases and V 4 bases, and 8 bases lay outside the gene matches. This CDR3 is 15 amino acids long. Germline V gene sequence: CDR1 SGHDT, CDR2 YYEEEE. Profiled with immunoSEQ multiplex PCR; TCRdb holds only in-frame clones, not every one. The sample holds 50,000 to 55,000 clones; about four fifths are singletons and the top ten take around 10%. The chain couples TRBV5-6 to TRBJ1-4, with TRBD1 matching 9 bases. The sequence was collected from a man aged 80 or over with COVID-19, enrolled during active disease. Material: peripheral blood. The CDR3 sequence: CASSPGQGGSEKLFF. The CDR3 region has the DNA TGTGCCAGCAGCCCGGGACAGGGAGGGAGTGAAAAACTGTTTTTT. The complete variable domain, with remaining parts taken from reference TRBV5-6 and TRBJ1-4, reads DAGVTQSPTHLIKTRGQQVTLRCSPKSGHDTVSWYQQALGQGPQFIFQYYEEEERQRGNFPDRFSGHQFPNYSSELNVNALLLGDSALYLCASSPGQGGSEKLFFGSGTQLSVL.